This T cell receptor (beta chain) was obtained from a study of a mutant IDH1 vaccine in newly diagnosed glioma. Study-wide background: Vaccination started 4-6 weeks after radiotherapy alone, or with temozolomide cycles. Earlier treatment was radiotherapy, temozolomide, or both, with most getting both. Males made up approximately 62% and females approximately 38% of treated patients, whose mean age was about 37 years.

Time point noted: week 5, during vaccination. Vaccinated patients received 300 ug of mutant IDH1 20-mer peptide per dose, with topical imiquimod. Study-level findings and limits: Pseudoprogression seemed unlinked to shifts in top peripheral T cell clonotypes.

Concerning this clone: As yet, its antigen is unknown. Relative to the germline gene, one junction end is altered; a read error may explain this.

Using immunoSEQ multiplex PCR, the repertoire was profiled, and TCRdb retains in-frame clones only, with some absent. The top ten clones hold approximately 10% of a sample with 30,000 to 35,000 clones, roughly three fifths of them seen once. The source was PBMCs, collected from a glioma patient whose treatment included an IDH1 peptide vaccine. This sequence originates from a woman between 18 and 29 years old with glioma.

The CDR3 DNA follows: TGTGCCAGCAGTTACCCTACGACAGGGTCCTCCTTCGAGCAGTACTTC. This sequence encodes CASSYPTTGSSFEQYF. The V call is TRBV6-6, the J call TRBJ2-7; 7 nucleotides agree with TRBD1. There are 16 residues in the CDR3. Germline V gene sequence: CDR1 MNHNY, CDR2 SVGAGI (reference sequence).